This TCR beta chain was captured in a study of response to subunit inactivated influenza vaccine. Regarding the study as a whole: Few additional T cells are recruited per seasonal influenza vaccination, authors suggested.

Comment on this clonotype: Its antigen is not known.

The ends lost 5 bases at V and 9 bases at J; junction bases unmatched: 10. This CDR3 region has 13 residues. Germline lookup yields CDR1 SGHKS and CDR2 YYEKEE (reference sequence). TCRdb analysed the RT-PCR reads with MiXCR anew, one entry per CDR3 protein. The table shows some 500,000 distinct CDR3 sequences, with 10% to 15% occurring only once. The clonotype originates from a man aged 50 or older who received an inactivated influenza vaccine. The V gene is TRBV5-5, the J gene TRBJ2-5, with 7 bases fitting TRBD1. Material: PBMCs from blood, obtained about 6 weeks after vaccination. The CDR3 DNA is TGTGCCAGCAGTCTCGAGGGGGCGAAGGCCCAGTACTTC. Its protein is CASSLEGAKAQYF.